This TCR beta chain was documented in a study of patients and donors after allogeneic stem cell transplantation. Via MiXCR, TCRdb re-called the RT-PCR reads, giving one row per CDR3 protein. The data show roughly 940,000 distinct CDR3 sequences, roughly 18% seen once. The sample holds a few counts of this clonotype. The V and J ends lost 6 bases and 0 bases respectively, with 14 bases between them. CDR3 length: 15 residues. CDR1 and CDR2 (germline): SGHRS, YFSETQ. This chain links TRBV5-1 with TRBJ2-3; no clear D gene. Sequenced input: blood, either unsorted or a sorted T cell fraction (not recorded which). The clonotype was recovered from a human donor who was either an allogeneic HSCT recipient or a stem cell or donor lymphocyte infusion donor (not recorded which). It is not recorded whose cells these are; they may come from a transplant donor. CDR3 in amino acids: CASNSDEASTDTQYF. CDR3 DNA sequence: TGCGCCAGCAACTCTGACGAGGCTAGCACAGATACGCAGTATTTT.